The rows below give T cell receptor beta chains drawn from one sample of a study of shared clonotypes between healthy human individuals. Generated by immunoSEQ multiplex PCR, the TCRdb table keeps only in-frame clones and is missing some. The sample lists about 980,000 clones; approximately 80% were seen once. The sequencing sample was made of memory CD4+ T cells sorted from blood. These TCRs come from a man aged 18 to 29 in good health. Each CDR3 is given with its conserved first and last residue. A D gene is named only where the DNA matches it firmly. The size entry is marked missing in some rows and otherwise reads once, few, many or a size class.

d_call,clone_size,j_call,v_call,cdr3_nt,cdr3_aa
NA,NA,TRBJ2-2,TRBV12-5,TGTGCTAGTGGTACCGGACTACCTAACACCGGGGAGCTGTTTTTT,CASGTGLPNTGELFF
TRBD1,once,TRBJ1-1,TRBV5-1,TGCGCCAGCAGTGAACAGGGGGCTCGCACTGAAGCTTTCTTT,CASSEQGARTEAFF
TRBD1,few,TRBJ2-5,TRBV27,TGTGCCACCGCTGTCGGGACAGGGGGCAGAGAGACCCAGTACTTC,CATAVGTGGRETQYF
TRBD1,NA,TRBJ2-3,TRBV18,TGTGCCAGCTCGGCGACAGGGGATAGGGATACGCAGTATTTT,CASSATGDRDTQYF
NA,NA,TRBJ2-2,TRBV5-6,TGTGCCAGCAGCCCGCGGGGCGGGGAGAACACCGGGGAGCTGTTTTTT,CASSPRGGENTGELFF
NA,once,TRBJ1-2,TRBV6-1,TGTGCCAGCAGCGCCCCGGGCTATGGCTACACCTTC,CASSAPGYGYTF
NA,NA,TRBJ2-7,TRBV6-1,TGTGCCAGCAGTGAAGCCGGCAGGCACTACGAGCAGTACTTC,CASSEAGRHYEQYF
NA,NA,TRBJ1-2,TRBV5-4,TGTGCCAGCAGCTTGGCCAGTAACTATGGCTACACCTTC,CASSLASNYGYTF
NA,NA,TRBJ1-4,TRBV2,TGTGCCAGCAGTCCCGGGACAATCGATGAAAAACTGTTTTTT,CASSPGTIDEKLFF
TRBD2,NA,TRBJ2-5,TRBV4-3,TGCGCCAGCAGCCAAACCAGCGGGAGTCCCCAAGAGACCCAGTACTTC,CASSQTSGSPQETQYF
NA,once,TRBJ2-3,TRBV6-1,TGTGCCAGCAGTGACGTAAGACAGACAGGCACAGATACGCAGTATTTT,CASSDVRQTGTDTQYF
NA,NA,TRBJ1-2,TRBV27,TGTGCCAGTAGAGTTTCGCGGGGTGAAGCCTATGGCTACACCTTC,CASRVSRGEAYGYTF
NA,NA,TRBJ2-2,TRBV7-9,TGTGCCAGCAGCCCTAGGGAGAGAGGGGAGCTGTTTTTT,CASSPRERGELFF
TRBD1,NA,TRBJ2-5,TRBV5-1,TGCGCCAGCAGCTTGTTTCTGACAGGGGATGAGACCCAGTACTTC,CASSLFLTGDETQYF
TRBD1,many,TRBJ1-3,TRBV25-1,TGTGCCAGCAGTCAGGGACAGGGAAGAAACACCATATATTTT,CASSQGQGRNTIYF
NA,NA,TRBJ1-5,TRBV5-4,TGTGCCAGCAGCCCCGGACCGGAAGGGTTGCAGCCCCAGCATTTT,CASSPGPEGLQPQHF
TRBD1,few,TRBJ1-2,TRBV27,TGTGCCAGCAGAGACAGGGCCATCGAAGGCTACACCTTC,CASRDRAIEGYTF
NA,NA,TRBJ2-3,TRBV1,TGCACCAGCAGCCAAGACGCCAGGGGCAATATCACAGATACGCAGTATTTT,CTSSQDARGNITDTQYF
NA,once,TRBJ2-6,TRBV28,TGTGCCAGCAGTACAGGGATCGGGGCCAACGTCCTGACTTTC,CASSTGIGANVLTF
NA,NA,TRBJ1-5,TRBV9,TGTGCCAGCAGCGTAGGTCCAGCGAAATGGCAGCCCCAGCATTTT,CASSVGPAKWQPQHF
NA,NA,TRBJ1-1,TRBV30,TGTGCCTGGAGTGTAGGGGCCTTAGGAGCTTTCTTT,CAWSVGALGAFF
NA,NA,TRBJ1-1,TRBV5-1,TGCGCCAGCAGCTTGGCAACAGAGGGAAGGGAAGCTTTCTTT,CASSLATEGREAFF
NA,NA,TRBJ1-3,TRBV27,TGTGCCAGCAGTTCAGGCCTTCTAGGAAACACCATATATTTT,CASSSGLLGNTIYF
TRBD2,few,TRBJ2-7,TRBV30,TGTGCCTGGACGGGCGGGGGGGCCTACGAGCAGTACTTC,CAWTGGGAYEQYF
TRBD1,once,TRBJ1-4,TRBV5-1,TGCGCCAGCAGCTGGGGTCCACAGGGGACTAGTGAAAAACTGTTTTTT,CASSWGPQGTSEKLFF
NA,NA,TRBJ1-1,TRBV28,TGTGCCAGCAGTTCCGACAGTTTTCAAGCTTTCTTT,CASSSDSFQAFF
NA,NA,TRBJ2-7,TRBV19,TGTGCCAGTAGTATAAGGGACGAGCAGTACTTC,CASSIRDEQYF
NA,NA,TRBJ1-4,TRBV7-9,TGTGCCAGCAGTGACCGAGGACGGATTGAAGCAACTAATGAAAAACTGTTTTTT,CASSDRGRIEATNEKLFF
TRBD1,once,TRBJ2-4,TRBV5-1,TGCGCCAGCAGCCCGGGACAGTACGGCCTTCAGTACTTC,CASSPGQYGLQYF
NA,NA,TRBJ1-2,TRBV28,TGTGCCAGCAGCTCGCCGGCGGGTGGGGGCTACACCTTC,CASSSPAGGGYTF
NA,NA,TRBJ1-3,TRBV7-2,TGTGCCAGCAGCTTGGACGGGGTCGGAAACACCATATATTTT,CASSLDGVGNTIYF
NA,NA,TRBJ2-1,TRBV7-8,TGTGCCAGCAGCTTAGGGCTTGGCCTGGAAGGGTTCGAGCAGTTCTTC,CASSLGLGLEGFEQFF
NA,NA,TRBJ1-1,TRBV9,TGTGCCAGCAGCGCCCGGGACCGACCGAACACTGAAGCTTTCTTT,CASSARDRPNTEAFF
TRBD1,NA,TRBJ1-1,TRBV27,TGTGCCAGCAGTCCGTCACAGGGGGTGGGCACTGAAGCTTTCTTT,CASSPSQGVGTEAFF
NA,few,TRBJ1-5,TRBV18,TGTGCCAGCTCACCAAGACAGGAGATTCCCAATCAGCCCCAGCATTTT,CASSPRQEIPNQPQHF
NA,NA,TRBJ2-5,TRBV11-2,TGTGCCAGCAGACAGGGCCAAGAGACCCAGTACTTC,CASRQGQETQYF
TRBD2,few,TRBJ2-7,TRBV7-2,TGTGCCAGCAGCCGCATCCCGGGGGGGTACGAGCAGTACTTC,CASSRIPGGYEQYF
TRBD2,NA,TRBJ2-1,TRBV29-1,TGCAGCGTTGAAGATAGGGCTAGCGGGGGGGCGCGGCTGAATGAGCAGTTCTTC,CSVEDRASGGARLNEQFF
NA,NA,TRBJ1-3,TRBV11-2,TGTGCCAGCAGCTTAGATACCAGCCACTACTCTGGAAACACCATATATTTT,CASSLDTSHYSGNTIYF
NA,NA,TRBJ2-5,TRBV7-3,TGTGCCAGCAGCCCGGGACTCCCGGGGGAGACCCAGTACTTC,CASSPGLPGETQYF
NA,NA,TRBJ1-4,TRBV28,TGTGCCAGCAGCCCAGGGACTGCCAACAATGAAAAACTGTTTTTT,CASSPGTANNEKLFF
TRBD1,NA,TRBJ2-5,TRBV11-3,TGTGCCAGCAGCTTCGGCGTAAGACAGGGGGCTGAAGAGACCCAGTACTTC,CASSFGVRQGAEETQYF
TRBD1,NA,TRBJ1-2,TRBV5-6,TGTGCCAGCAGCACACAGGGGGCGCGTGGCTACACCTTC,CASSTQGARGYTF
NA,NA,TRBJ1-4,TRBV18,TGTGCCAGCTCACCGGGGATTGCAACTAATGAAAAACTGTTTTTT,CASSPGIATNEKLFF
TRBD1,NA,TRBJ2-7,TRBV10-3,TGTGCCATCAGTGAGCCTCAAGGGACAGGGGTAGGCGAGCAGTACTTC,CAISEPQGTGVGEQYF
NA,NA,TRBJ1-3,TRBV28,TGTGCCAGCACCAGTACAAGAGCAACAGGAAACACCATATATTTT,CASTSTRATGNTIYF
NA,NA,TRBJ1-1,TRBV18,TGTGCCAGCTCACTGCAGCAGGGTCGGGGGAACACTGAAGCTTTCTTT,CASSLQQGRGNTEAFF
NA,many,TRBJ2-2,TRBV5-1,TGCGCCAGCAGTCATGGGGGTCTAGCGAACACCGGGGAGCTGTTTTTT,CASSHGGLANTGELFF
NA,NA,TRBJ2-7,TRBV6-1,TGTGCCAGCAGTGAGCACGGGGAGTGGGGCGCAGGGTCGTGGTCCTACGAGCAGTACTTC,CASSEHGEWGAGSWSYEQYF
TRBD1,few,TRBJ2-5,TRBV30,TGTGCCTTGGACCCACAGGGGCAAGAGACCCAGTACTTC,CALDPQGQETQYF
TRBD1,NA,TRBJ2-1,TRBV12-5,TGTGCTAGTGGTTTGGACCTACAGGGGAATGAGCAGTTCTTC,CASGLDLQGNEQFF
TRBD1,NA,TRBJ1-5,TRBV29-1,TGCAGCGTTGAAGTACAGGGGGCAGGGGATCAGCCCCAGCATTTT,CSVEVQGAGDQPQHF
TRBD1,few,TRBJ1-5,TRBV6-1,TGTGCCAGCAGTGAGACAGGGGATCAGCCCCAGCATTTT,CASSETGDQPQHF
NA,NA,TRBJ2-7,TRBV28,TGTGCCAGCAGTTCTCTGTCGTGGGACGAGCAGTACTTC,CASSSLSWDEQYF
NA,once,TRBJ2-2,TRBV10-1,TGCGCCAGCGGGGAGACCGGGGAGCTGTTTTTT,CASGETGELFF
NA,once,TRBJ1-5,TRBV23-1,TGCGCCAGCAGTCTTCGGAGCGGGCGATATAGCAATCAGCCCCAGCATTTT,CASSLRSGRYSNQPQHF
TRBD1,NA,TRBJ2-7,TRBV5-4,TGTGCCAGCAGCTTTGGGACACAGGGGAAGTGGGGTGTATACGAGCAGTACTTC,CASSFGTQGKWGVYEQYF
NA,NA,TRBJ2-1,TRBV7-2,TGTGCCAGCAGCGCACCTCCCCACAATGAGCAGTTCTTC,CASSAPPHNEQFF
NA,few,TRBJ2-7,TRBV28,TGTGCCAGCAGTCTCCACTACGAGCAGTACTTC,CASSLHYEQYF